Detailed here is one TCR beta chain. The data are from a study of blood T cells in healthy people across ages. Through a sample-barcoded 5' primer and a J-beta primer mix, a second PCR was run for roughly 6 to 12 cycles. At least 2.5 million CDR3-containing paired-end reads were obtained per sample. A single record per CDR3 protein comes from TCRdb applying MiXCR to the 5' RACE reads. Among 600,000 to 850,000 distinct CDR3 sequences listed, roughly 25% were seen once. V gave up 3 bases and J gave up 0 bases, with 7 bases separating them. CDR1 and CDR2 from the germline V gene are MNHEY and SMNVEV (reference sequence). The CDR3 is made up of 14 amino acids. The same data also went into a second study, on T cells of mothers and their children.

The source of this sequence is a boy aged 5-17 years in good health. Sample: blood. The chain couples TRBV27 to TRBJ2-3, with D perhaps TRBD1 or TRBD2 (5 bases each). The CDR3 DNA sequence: TGTGCCAGCAGTTTCAGGGACAGCACAGATACGCAGTATTTT. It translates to CASSFRDSTDTQYF.